This TCR beta chain was recovered during a study of neurological immune-mediated disorders. Study results and limitations: Among expanded clones, no CDR3 amino acid sequences were shared across subjects, a pattern suggesting private repertoires in all groups. There was no clinical or MRI feature that showed an association with the multiple sclerosis repertoire cluster.

This CDR3 has 15 amino acids. CDR1 is SGHVS and CDR2 is FQNEAQ in the germline V gene. This clonotype was found many times. Its antigen remains unknown. Relative to the germline gene, one junction end is altered; a read error may explain this. TCRdb passed the 5' RACE reads through MiXCR, listing each CDR3 protein once. Seen here are tens of thousands of distinct CDR3 sequences, roughly 2.7% observed once, and the top ten hold about 2.3%. The chain carries TRBV7-8 and TRBJ1-5; TRBD1 might be the D (5 bases). The specimen sequenced was PBMCs. The sequence came from a woman in her forties or fifties with multiple sclerosis. The CDR3 spells CASSLGAGNNQPQNF. The CDR3 coding sequence is TGTGCCAGCAGCTTAGGCGCAGGGAACAATCAGCCCCAGAATTTT.